What follows are 6 T cell receptor beta chains derived from one specimen sequenced in a study of T cell repertoires in cytomegalovirus infection. In TCRdb, the reads were re-called with MiXCR into one record per CDR3 protein. This table has about 450,000 distinct CDR3 sequences, about a third appearing once. The sequenced material came from PBMCs. Receptors were obtained from a human donor in good health (CMV status not recorded). Some clones in this sample may be carry-over from other donors' samples.

This chain joins TRBV25-1 and TRBJ1-2, with D possibly TRBD1 on 5 matching bases. The CDR3 is 13 residues long. Looked up from germline, CDR1 is MGHDK and CDR2 is SYGVNS. Trimming cost V 0 bases and J 10 bases, with 12 bases left between them. In nucleotides, the CDR3 is TGTGCCAGCAGTGAATACGGGGGGAAAGTCTACACCTTC. Its translation: CASSEYGGKVYTF.

A single count supports this clonotype. This likely comes from a read error, as the CDR3 has no conserved phenylalanine or tryptophan at its end. The V gene is TRBV7-9, the J gene TRBJ2-7; a possible D gene is TRBD2 (6 bases). The germline CDR1 and CDR2 sequences are SEHNR and FQNEAQ (reference sequence). The CDR3 spans 16 residues. The CDR3, as DNA: TGTGCCAGCAGCTCGTCAGTGGGGGGTAGCTCCCACGAGCAGTACTTA. Protein sequence: CASSSSVGGSSHEQYL.

The chain combines TRBV27 with TRBJ2-5; 11 bases are shared with TRBD2. The CDR3 runs to 17 residues. Germline-derived CDR1 and CDR2 are MNHEY and SMNVEV (reference sequence). Trimming at V came to 4 bases and at J to 2 bases, leaving 9 bases not matched to a gene. The CDR3 protein is CASSYRLAGGSQETQYF. CDR3 DNA sequence: TGTGCCAGCAGTTACCGCCTAGCGGGGGGCTCTCAAGAGACCCAGTACTTC.

This clonotype was counted ten times or more. In DNA form, the CDR3 reads TGTGCCAGCAGCCCCTCGTGGAACACTGAAGCTTTCTTT. It translates to CASSPSWNTEAFF. This chain joins TRBV7-8 and TRBJ1-1; no definite D call. This CDR3 has 13 amino acids. Trimming removed 5 bases from V and 1 base from J, with 8 bases in between. The germline gives CDR1 SGHVS, CDR2 FQNEAQ.

This chain links TRBV7-3 with TRBJ2-1, with 12 bases fitting TRBD2. The CDR3 totals 14 residues. Unmatched junction bases numbered 5, after V lost 5 bases and J lost 9 bases. The germline gives CDR1 SGHTA, CDR2 FQGTGA. The CDR3 DNA is TGTGCCAGCAGCACTCTAGCGGGGGGGGGTGAGCAGTTCTTC. Translated: CASSTLAGGGEQFF.

This clonotype was counted a few times. The rearrangement links TRBV7-9 to TRBJ1-4; 7 bases are a match to TRBD1. Looked up from germline, CDR1 is SEHNR and CDR2 is FQNEAQ (reference sequence). There are 15 residues in the CDR3. V was clipped by 5 bases and J by 5 bases; unmatched bases: 8. The CDR3 DNA follows: TGTGCCAGCAGCCCAAGGGACAGCAGAAATGAAAAACTGTTTTTT. This gives the protein CASSPRDSRNEKLFF.